Below are 3 T cell receptor beta chains sequenced from a single sample in a study of somatic mutations in cytotoxic T cells in rheumatoid arthritis. The data were produced by immunoSEQ multiplex PCR, yet TCRdb's version contains in-frame clones alone and is incomplete. The sample includes 25,000 to 30,000 clones, about 88% seen only once; the top ten take 7.5% to 9.5%. The sample comprised CD8+ T cells sorted from blood. Receptors were obtained from an adult with rheumatoid arthritis.

V and J are TRBV11-2 and TRBJ2-7; possibly TRBD1 for D (6 bases). V shed 5 bases and J shed 5 bases, with 7 bases lying between them. The CDR3 is 11 amino acids. Germline-derived CDR1 and CDR2 are SGHAT and FQNNGV. CDR3 residues: CASSHRDEQYF. The CDR3 DNA reads TGTGCCAGCAGCCACAGGGACGAGCAGTACTTC.

The rearrangement joins TRBV11-2 to TRBJ2-1; D gene uncertain. CDR1 and CDR2 (germline): SGHAT, FQNNGV. The V and J ends lost 1 base and 8 bases respectively, with 15 bases between them. The CDR3 is 15 amino acids. CDR3 sequence reads: CASSLGTSVEDEQFF. The CDR3, as DNA: TGTGCCAGCAGCTTAGGAACTTCGGTCGAGGATGAGCAGTTCTTC.

The chain joins TRBV2 to TRBJ1-1, with 9 bases fitting TRBD1. The CDR3 is 17 residues long. J gave up 2 bases and V 6 bases, and 13 bases lay outside the gene matches. The germline gives CDR1 SNHLY, CDR2 FYNNEI. The CDR3 DNA reads as TGTGCCAGCAGAGGAGTTGACTGGACAGGGGATAACACTGAAGCTTTCTTT. It yields the protein CASRGVDWTGDNTEAFF.